Listed here are 3 T cell receptor beta chains from one sample, sequenced in a study of blood T cell repertoires in COVID-19. Using immunoSEQ multiplex PCR, the repertoire was profiled, and TCRdb retains in-frame clones only, with some absent. The sample comprises under 300,000 clones, about 88% of which are singletons, and less than 8.5% rests with the top ten. Material: peripheral blood. All receptors come from a woman aged 70-85 years with active or convalescent COVID-19.

This clone was observed a single time. The chain combines TRBV3-1 (or the pseudogene TRBV3-2) with TRBJ2-3; 8 positions match TRBD2. The CDR3 has 15 residues. V was pared by 5 bases and J by 2 bases, with 6 bases of the junction left unmatched. The germline gives CDR1 LGHDT, CDR2 YNNKEL (reference sequence). CDR3 in amino acids: CASSRTSRNTDTQYF. The CDR3 DNA sequence: TGTGCCAGCAGCAGGACTAGCAGAAACACAGATACGCAGTATTTT.

V gene TRBV10-3 combines with J gene TRBJ1-1, with TRBD1 matching over 9 bases. CDR1 and CDR2 from the germline V gene are ENHRY and SYGVKD. V lost 7 bases and J lost 1; bases outside the gene matches: 4. CDR3 length equals 14 residues. CDR3 region: CAITRDRENTEAFF. The CDR3 coding sequence is TGTGCCATCACCCGGGACAGGGAGAACACTGAAGCTTTCTTT.

This rearrangement joins TRBV29-1 to TRBJ1-3; tentative D call: TRBD1 (5 bases). Looked up from germline, CDR1 is SQVTM and CDR2 is ANQGSEA. V was trimmed by 6 bases and J by 0 bases, leaving 9 bases between them. The CDR3 sequence is 13 residues long. The chain's CDR3 is CSVRGGSGNTIYF. Written as DNA, the CDR3 is TGCAGCGTCCGCGGGGGCTCTGGAAACACCATATATTTT.